This TCR beta chain emerged from a study of blood T cell repertoires in COVID-19. As for the study in general: Samples of COVID-19 (acute and convalescent) were obtained from the United States, Italy and Spain. T cells, B-cell-depleted T cells, or PBMCs provided the cDNA or gDNA that served as material.

J gave up 5 bases and V 5 bases, and 4 bases lay outside the gene matches. The germline gives CDR1 KGHSH, CDR2 LQKENI. The CDR3 is 15 amino acids. Clones were sequenced by immunoSEQ multiplex PCR, and TCRdb holds only the in-frame ones, with some missing. Counted here are about 240,000 clones, roughly nine tenths occurring once; the ten biggest clones make up approximately 7.6%. This TCR was recovered from a man between 60 and 75 years old who had recovered from COVID-19. Sequencing was performed on peripheral blood. The V call is TRBV18, the J call TRBJ1-5, with 12 positions matching TRBD1. CDR3 DNA: TGTGCCAGCTCAACGGGACAGGGGGCTTATCAGCCCCAGCATTTT. Its translation is CASSTGQGAYQPQHF.